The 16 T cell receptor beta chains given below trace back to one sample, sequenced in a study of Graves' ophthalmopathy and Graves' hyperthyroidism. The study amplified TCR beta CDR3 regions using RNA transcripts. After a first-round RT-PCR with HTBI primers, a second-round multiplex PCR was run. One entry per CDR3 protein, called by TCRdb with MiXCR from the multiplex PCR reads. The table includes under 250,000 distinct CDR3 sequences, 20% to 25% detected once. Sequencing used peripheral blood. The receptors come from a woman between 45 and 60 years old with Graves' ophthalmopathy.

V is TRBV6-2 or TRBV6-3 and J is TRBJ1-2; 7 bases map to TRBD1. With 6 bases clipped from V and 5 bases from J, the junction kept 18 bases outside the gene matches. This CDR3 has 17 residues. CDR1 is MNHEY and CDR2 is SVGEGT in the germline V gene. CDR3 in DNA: TGTGCCAGCAGGGCCAGGGGGGCATACCCGGCGAGATATGGCTACACCTTC. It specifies CASRARGAYPARYGYTF.

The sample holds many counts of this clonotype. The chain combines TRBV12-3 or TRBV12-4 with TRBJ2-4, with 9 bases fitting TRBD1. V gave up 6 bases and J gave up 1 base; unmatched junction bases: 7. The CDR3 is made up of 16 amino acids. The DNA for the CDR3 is TGTGCCAGCAGGCTAACCGGGACAGGGGCCAAAAACATTCAGTACTTC. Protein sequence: CASRLTGTGAKNIQYF.

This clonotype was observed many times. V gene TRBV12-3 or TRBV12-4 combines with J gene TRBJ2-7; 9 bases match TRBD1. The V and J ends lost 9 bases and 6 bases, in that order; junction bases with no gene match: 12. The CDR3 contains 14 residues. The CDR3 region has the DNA TGTGCCAGTTCCCGCGGGGACAGGGACGCCGAGCAGTACTTC. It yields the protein CASSRGDRDAEQYF.

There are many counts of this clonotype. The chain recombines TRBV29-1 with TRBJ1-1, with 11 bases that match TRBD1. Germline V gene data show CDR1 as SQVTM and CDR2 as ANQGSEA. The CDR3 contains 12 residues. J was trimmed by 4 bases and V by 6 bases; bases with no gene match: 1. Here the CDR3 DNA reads TGCAGCGTGGACAGGGGGCCCACTGAAGCTTTCTTT. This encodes CSVDRGPTEAFF.

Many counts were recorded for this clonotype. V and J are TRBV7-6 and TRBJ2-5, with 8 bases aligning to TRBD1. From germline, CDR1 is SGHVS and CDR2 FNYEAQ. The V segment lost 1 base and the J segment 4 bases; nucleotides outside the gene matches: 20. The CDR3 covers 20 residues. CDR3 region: CASSLDRLKYGRGRGETQYF. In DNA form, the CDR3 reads TGTGCCAGCAGCTTAGATCGCCTAAAATATGGCAGGGGGCGAGGAGAGACCCAGTACTTC.

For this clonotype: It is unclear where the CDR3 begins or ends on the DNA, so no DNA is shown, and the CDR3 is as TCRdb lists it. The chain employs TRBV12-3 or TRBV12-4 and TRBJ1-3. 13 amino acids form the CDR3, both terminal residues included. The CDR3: CASSSSVGNTIYF.

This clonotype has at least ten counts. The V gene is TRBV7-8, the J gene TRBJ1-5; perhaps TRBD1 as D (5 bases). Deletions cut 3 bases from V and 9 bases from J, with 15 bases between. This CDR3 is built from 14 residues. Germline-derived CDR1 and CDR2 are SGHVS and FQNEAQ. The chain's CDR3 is CASSFGTTRGPQHF. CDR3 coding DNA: TGTGCCAGCAGCTTTGGGACGACGAGAGGGCCCCAGCATTTT. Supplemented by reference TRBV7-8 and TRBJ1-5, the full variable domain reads GAGVSQSPRYKVAKRGQDVALRCDPISGHVSLFWYQQALGQGPEFLTYFQNEAQLDKSGLPSDRFFAERPEGSVSTLKIQRTQQEDSAVYLCASSFGTTRGPQHFGDGTRLSIL.

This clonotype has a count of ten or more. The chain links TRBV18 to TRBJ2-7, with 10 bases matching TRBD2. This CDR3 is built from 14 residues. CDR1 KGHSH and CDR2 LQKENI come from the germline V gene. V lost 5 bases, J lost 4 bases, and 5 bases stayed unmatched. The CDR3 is CASSSSGRPYEQYF. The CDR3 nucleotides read TGTGCCAGCTCATCTAGCGGGAGACCTTACGAGCAGTACTTC.

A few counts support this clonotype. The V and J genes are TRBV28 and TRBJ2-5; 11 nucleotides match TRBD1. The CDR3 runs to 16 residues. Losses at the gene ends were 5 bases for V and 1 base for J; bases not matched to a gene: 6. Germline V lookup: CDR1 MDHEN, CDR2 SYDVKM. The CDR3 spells CASSGQGAGVQETQYF. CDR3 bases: TGTGCCAGCAGTGGACAGGGGGCGGGGGTCCAAGAGACCCAGTACTTC.

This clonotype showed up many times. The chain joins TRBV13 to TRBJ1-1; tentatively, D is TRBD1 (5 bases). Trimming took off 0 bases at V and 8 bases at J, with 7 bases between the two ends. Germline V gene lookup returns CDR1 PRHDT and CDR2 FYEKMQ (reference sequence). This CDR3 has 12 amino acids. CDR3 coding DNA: TGTGCCAGCAGCTTAGGGACAGCGGAAGCTTTCTTT. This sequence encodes CASSLGTAEAFF.

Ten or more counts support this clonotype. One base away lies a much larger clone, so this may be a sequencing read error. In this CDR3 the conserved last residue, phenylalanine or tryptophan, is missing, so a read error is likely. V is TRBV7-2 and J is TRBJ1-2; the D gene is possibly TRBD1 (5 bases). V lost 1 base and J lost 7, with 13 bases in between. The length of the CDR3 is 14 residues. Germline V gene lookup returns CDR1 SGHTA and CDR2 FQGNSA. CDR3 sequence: CASSLEAGTGGYTY. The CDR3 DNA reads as TGTGCCAGCAGCTTAGAAGCAGGGACCGGTGGCTACACCTAC.

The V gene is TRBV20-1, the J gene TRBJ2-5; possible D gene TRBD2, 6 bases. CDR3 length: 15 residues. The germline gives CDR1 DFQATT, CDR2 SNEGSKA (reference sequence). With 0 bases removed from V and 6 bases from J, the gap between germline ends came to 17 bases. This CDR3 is CSARDPLALEKTQYF. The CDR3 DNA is TGCAGTGCTAGAGATCCGCTAGCGTTAGAAAAGACCCAGTACTTC.

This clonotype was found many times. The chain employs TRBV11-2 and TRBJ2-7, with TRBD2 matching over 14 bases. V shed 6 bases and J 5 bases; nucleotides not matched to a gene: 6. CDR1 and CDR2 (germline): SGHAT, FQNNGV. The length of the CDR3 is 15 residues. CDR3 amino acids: CASRRLAGGRHEQYF. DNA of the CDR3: TGTGCCAGCAGACGACTAGCGGGAGGGCGACACGAGCAGTACTTC. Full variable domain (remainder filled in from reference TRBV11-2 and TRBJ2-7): EAGVAQSPRYKIIEKRQSVAFWCNPISGHATLYWYQQILGQGPKLLIQFQNNGVVDDSQLPKDRFSAERLKGVDSTLKIQPAKLEDSAVYLCASRRLAGGRHEQYFGPGTRLTVT.

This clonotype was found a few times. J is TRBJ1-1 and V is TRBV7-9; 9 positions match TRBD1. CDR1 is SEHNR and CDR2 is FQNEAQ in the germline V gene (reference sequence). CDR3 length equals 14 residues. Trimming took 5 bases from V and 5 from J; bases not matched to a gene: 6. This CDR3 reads CASSRQGVGTEAFF. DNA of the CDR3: TGTGCCAGCAGCAGACAGGGGGTCGGGACTGAAGCTTTCTTT.

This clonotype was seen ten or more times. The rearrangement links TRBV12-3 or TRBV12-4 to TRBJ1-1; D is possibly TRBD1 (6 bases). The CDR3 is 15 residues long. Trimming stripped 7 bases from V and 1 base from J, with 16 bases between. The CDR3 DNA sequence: TGTGCCAGCACCCGAGGGGGGGGAGGGAACACTGAAGCTTTCTTT. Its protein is CASTRGGGGNTEAFF.

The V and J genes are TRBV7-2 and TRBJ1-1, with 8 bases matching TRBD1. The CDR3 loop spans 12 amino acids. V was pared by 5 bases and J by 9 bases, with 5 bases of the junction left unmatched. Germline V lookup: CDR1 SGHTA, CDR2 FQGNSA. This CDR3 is CASSPGQGKAFF. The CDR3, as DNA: TGTGCCAGCAGCCCCGGACAGGGCAAAGCTTTCTTT.